This is a list of T cell receptor beta chains from one sample in a study of cytomegalovirus exposure and HLA in healthy donors. Sequenced by immunoSEQ multiplex PCR; TCRdb stores in-frame clones only, minus some. The table includes 250,000 to 350,000 clones, 80% detected once. Sequencing was carried out using PBMCs. The receptors derive from a girl aged 2 to 9 in good health and CMV-seronegative. Each CDR3 is given with its conserved first and last residue. The D gene is left open where the match is weak. The size field is filled for only some rows; it gives once, few, many or a size class.

d_call: TRBD1; v_call: TRBV9; j_call: TRBJ2-7; cdr3_length: 18; clone_size: .; cdr3_aa: CAGKLGTGVPSIPYEQYF; cdr3_nt: TGTGCCGGAAAACTAGGGACAGGGGTCCCGTCAATACCCTACGAGCAGTACTTC
d_call: TRBD2; v_call: TRBV9; j_call: TRBJ2-7; cdr3_length: 12; clone_size: .; cdr3_aa: CASSPGGGHPTF; cdr3_nt: TGTGCCAGCAGCCCGGGGGGAGGACATCCGACCTTC
d_call: TRBD1; v_call: TRBV7-9; j_call: TRBJ2-7; cdr3_length: 15; clone_size: .; cdr3_aa: CASSFRDSFSYEQYF; cdr3_nt: TGTGCCAGCAGCTTCCGGGACAGTTTTTCCTACGAGCAGTACTTC
d_call: TRBD1; v_call: TRBV4-1; j_call: TRBJ2-4; cdr3_length: 17; clone_size: .; cdr3_aa: CASSPGQQHLAKNIQYF; cdr3_nt: TGCGCCAGCAGCCCGGGACAGCAACATTTAGCCAAAAACATTCAGTACTTC
d_call: .; v_call: TRBV7-2; j_call: TRBJ2-3; cdr3_length: 17; clone_size: .; cdr3_aa: CASSSTGERVSLDTQYF; cdr3_nt: TGTGCCAGCAGTTCCACGGGAGAGCGGGTGAGTCTAGATACGCAGTATTTT
d_call: TRBD1; v_call: TRBV9; j_call: TRBJ1-5; cdr3_length: 15; clone_size: .; cdr3_aa: CASSRTTGDSQPQHF; cdr3_nt: TGTGCCAGCAGCCGAACTACAGGGGACTCTCAGCCCCAGCATTTT
d_call: .; v_call: TRBV5-4; j_call: TRBJ2-1; cdr3_length: 15; clone_size: .; cdr3_aa: CASSFVRTLRNEQFF; cdr3_nt: TGTGCCAGCAGTTTTGTCCGGACACTGAGGAATGAGCAGTTCTTC
d_call: .; v_call: TRBV9; j_call: TRBJ1-1; cdr3_length: 15; clone_size: .; cdr3_aa: CASSPGIDRNTEAFF; cdr3_nt: TGTGCCAGCAGTCCGGGTATAGACAGGAACACTGAAGCTTTCTTT
d_call: TRBD1; v_call: TRBV7-9; j_call: TRBJ2-7; cdr3_length: 14; clone_size: .; cdr3_aa: CASSRVQGFHEQYF; cdr3_nt: TGTGCCAGCAGCCGAGTACAGGGGTTCCACGAGCAGTACTTC
d_call: .; v_call: TRBV2; j_call: TRBJ2-5; cdr3_length: 14; clone_size: .; cdr3_aa: CASRAQGIGETQYF; cdr3_nt: TGTGCCAGCAGAGCACAGGGTATAGGTGAGACCCAGTACTTC
d_call: .; v_call: TRBV6-4; j_call: TRBJ1-1; cdr3_length: 13; clone_size: .; cdr3_aa: CASSERVNTEAFF; cdr3_nt: TGTGCCAGCAGTGAACGGGTGAACACTGAAGCTTTCTTT
d_call: TRBD1; v_call: TRBV2; j_call: TRBJ1-3; cdr3_length: 16; clone_size: .; cdr3_aa: CASSDDRVGSGNTIYF; cdr3_nt: TGTGCCAGCAGTGACGACAGGGTTGGGTCCGGAAACACCATATATTTT
d_call: TRBD1; v_call: TRBV19; j_call: TRBJ2-7; cdr3_length: 15; clone_size: .; cdr3_aa: CASSDPGTGSYEQYF; cdr3_nt: TGTGCCAGTAGTGACCCGGGGACAGGCTCCTACGAGCAGTACTTC
d_call: TRBD2; v_call: TRBV28; j_call: TRBJ2-7; cdr3_length: 14; clone_size: once; cdr3_aa: CASSWASGIGEQYF; cdr3_nt: TGTGCCAGCAGTTGGGCTAGCGGGATCGGGGAGCAGTACTTC
d_call: TRBD1; v_call: TRBV4-2; j_call: TRBJ1-6; cdr3_length: 15; clone_size: few; cdr3_aa: CASSRRDSLNSPLHF; cdr3_nt: TGTGCCAGCAGCCGTAGGGACAGCCTAAATTCACCCCTCCACTTT
d_call: .; v_call: TRBV12-2; j_call: TRBJ1-1; cdr3_length: 19; clone_size: .; cdr3_aa: CASRFRQGDSSVVNTEAFF; cdr3_nt: TGTGCAAGTCGCTTTCGTCAGGGGGATTCCTCAGTGGTGAACACTGAAGCTTTCTTT
d_call: TRBD2; v_call: TRBV6-5; j_call: TRBJ2-1; cdr3_length: 16; clone_size: .; cdr3_aa: CASSYSRTSGGNEQFF; cdr3_nt: TGTGCCAGCAGTTACTCGAGAACTAGCGGCGGGAATGAGCAGTTCTTC
d_call: .; v_call: TRBV5-1; j_call: TRBJ1-3; cdr3_length: 14; clone_size: .; cdr3_aa: CASSSGQLGNTIYF; cdr3_nt: TGCGCCAGCAGCTCCGGACAGCTTGGAAACACCATATATTTT
d_call: TRBD1; v_call: TRBV19; j_call: TRBJ1-5; cdr3_length: 15; clone_size: .; cdr3_aa: CASRGQGISNQPQHF; cdr3_nt: TGTGCCAGTAGGGGACAGGGGATTAGCAATCAGCCCCAGCATTTT
d_call: .; v_call: TRBV9; j_call: TRBJ2-3; cdr3_length: 14; clone_size: .; cdr3_aa: CASSVDLAADTQYF; cdr3_nt: TGTGCCAGCAGCGTAGATCTAGCCGCAGATACGCAGTATTTT
d_call: .; v_call: TRBV28; j_call: TRBJ2-7; cdr3_length: 16; clone_size: .; cdr3_aa: CASSWDLGRSSYEQYF; cdr3_nt: TGTGCCAGCAGTTGGGACTTGGGACGGTCCTCCTACGAGCAGTACTTC
d_call: TRBD2; v_call: TRBV7-3; j_call: TRBJ2-2; cdr3_length: 15; clone_size: .; cdr3_aa: CASSSGLGGTGELFF; cdr3_nt: TGTGCCAGCAGCTCGGGACTAGGGGGGACCGGGGAGCTGTTTTTT
d_call: .; v_call: TRBV7-2; j_call: TRBJ2-3; cdr3_length: 15; clone_size: .; cdr3_aa: CASSLELSPGDTQYF; cdr3_nt: TGTGCCAGCAGCTTAGAATTGTCCCCCGGGGATACGCAGTATTTT
d_call: .; v_call: TRBV5-1; j_call: TRBJ2-2; cdr3_length: 15; clone_size: .; cdr3_aa: CASSRAAGNTGELFF; cdr3_nt: TGCGCCAGCAGCAGGGCGGCGGGGAACACCGGGGAGCTGTTTTTT
d_call: TRBD1; v_call: TRBV9; j_call: TRBJ2-6; cdr3_length: 18; clone_size: .; cdr3_aa: CASSVAGGGSTGANVLTF; cdr3_nt: TGTGCCAGCAGCGTAGCAGGGGGCGGCAGTACTGGGGCCAACGTCCTGACTTTC
d_call: TRBD2; v_call: TRBV28; j_call: TRBJ2-1; cdr3_length: 14; clone_size: .; cdr3_aa: CASTASGTNNEQFF; cdr3_nt: TGTGCCAGCACGGCTAGCGGGACTAACAATGAGCAGTTCTTC
d_call: TRBD1; v_call: TRBV4-1; j_call: TRBJ1-5; cdr3_length: 15; clone_size: .; cdr3_aa: CASSHGQGGNQPQHF; cdr3_nt: TGCGCCAGCAGCCACGGACAGGGAGGCAATCAGCCCCAGCATTTT
d_call: .; v_call: TRBV9; j_call: TRBJ2-7; cdr3_length: 13; clone_size: .; cdr3_aa: CASSPGYNTEQYF; cdr3_nt: TGTGCCAGCAGCCCAGGGTACAACACGGAGCAGTACTTC
d_call: .; v_call: TRBV9; j_call: TRBJ2-5; cdr3_length: 15; clone_size: .; cdr3_aa: CASSVTSRDGETQYF; cdr3_nt: TGTGCCAGCAGCGTGACGTCCAGGGATGGAGAGACCCAGTACTTC
d_call: .; v_call: TRBV21-1; j_call: TRBJ1-6; cdr3_length: 17; clone_size: .; cdr3_aa: CASSNGEQGLRGSPLHF; cdr3_nt: TGTGCCAGCAGCAATGGGGAACAGGGTTTGCGCGGTTCACCCCTCCACTTT
d_call: TRBD2; v_call: TRBV28; j_call: TRBJ2-7; cdr3_length: 14; clone_size: .; cdr3_aa: CASSPGTSGRPTHF; cdr3_nt: TGTGCCAGCAGCCCCGGGACTAGCGGGAGGCCGACTCACTTC
d_call: TRBD1; v_call: TRBV6-5; j_call: TRBJ1-3; cdr3_length: 15; clone_size: .; cdr3_aa: CASSYAGGLGDTIYF; cdr3_nt: TGTGCCAGCAGTTACGCAGGGGGCTTGGGTGACACCATATATTTT
d_call: TRBD2; v_call: TRBV28; j_call: TRBJ2-7; cdr3_length: 15; clone_size: .; cdr3_aa: CASSLAGGTWREQYF; cdr3_nt: TGTGCCAGCAGTTTAGCGGGAGGGACTTGGAGAGAGCAGTACTTC
d_call: TRBD1; v_call: TRBV5-1; j_call: TRBJ2-1; cdr3_length: 15; clone_size: .; cdr3_aa: CASSLRTGNYNEQFF; cdr3_nt: TGCGCCAGCAGCTTAAGGACAGGGAACTACAATGAGCAGTTCTTC
d_call: .; v_call: TRBV2; j_call: TRBJ2-7; cdr3_length: 10; clone_size: .; cdr3_aa: CASSPLEQYF; cdr3_nt: TGTGCCAGCAGCCCCCTAGAGCAGTACTTC
d_call: TRBD1; v_call: TRBV6-6; j_call: TRBJ1-1; cdr3_length: 12; clone_size: .; cdr3_aa: CASSPWTGEAFF; cdr3_nt: TGTGCCAGCAGTCCCTGGACAGGTGAAGCTTTCTTT
d_call: TRBD1; v_call: TRBV9; j_call: TRBJ1-5; cdr3_length: 14; clone_size: once; cdr3_aa: CASSGGTANQPQHF; cdr3_nt: TGTGCCAGCAGCGGAGGGACAGCCAATCAGCCCCAGCATTTT
d_call: .; v_call: TRBV7-6; j_call: TRBJ1-1; cdr3_length: 13; clone_size: .; cdr3_aa: CASSRPLGQGTNF; cdr3_nt: TGTGCCAGCAGCCGGCCGTTGGGACAAGGCACCAACTTT
d_call: .; v_call: TRBV7-8; j_call: TRBJ2-1; cdr3_length: 16; clone_size: .; cdr3_aa: CASSYRQANPYNEQFF; cdr3_nt: TGTGCCAGCAGCTACCGGCAGGCAAACCCCTACAATGAGCAGTTCTTC
d_call: TRBD2; v_call: TRBV15; j_call: TRBJ2-3; cdr3_length: 18; clone_size: .; cdr3_aa: CATSRDPGTSVSTDTQYF; cdr3_nt: TGTGCCACCAGCAGAGATCCCGGGACTAGCGTAAGCACAGATACGCAGTATTTT
d_call: TRBD1; v_call: TRBV29-1; j_call: TRBJ1-1; cdr3_length: 13; clone_size: .; cdr3_aa: CSVPGQLNTEAFF; cdr3_nt: TGCAGCGTTCCGGGACAGCTGAACACTGAAGCTTTCTTT
d_call: TRBD1; v_call: TRBV6-1; j_call: TRBJ1-5; cdr3_length: 17; clone_size: few; cdr3_aa: CASREGSGTGINQPQHF; cdr3_nt: TGTGCCAGCAGGGAAGGAAGCGGGACAGGGATTAATCAGCCCCAGCATTTT
d_call: .; v_call: TRBV5-1; j_call: TRBJ1-6; cdr3_length: 21; clone_size: .; cdr3_aa: CASSLDARVPSDSANNSPLHF; cdr3_nt: TGCGCCAGCAGCTTGGACGCCCGGGTCCCCAGCGACAGTGCTAATAATTCACCCCTCCACTTT
d_call: .; v_call: TRBV9; j_call: TRBJ2-7; cdr3_length: 14; clone_size: .; cdr3_aa: CASSATGGAYEQYF; cdr3_nt: TGTGCCAGCAGCGCCACAGGGGGGGCCTACGAGCAGTACTTC
d_call: .; v_call: TRBV6-1; j_call: TRBJ2-7; cdr3_length: 15; clone_size: .; cdr3_aa: CASSPSGGRPYEQYF; cdr3_nt: TGTGCCAGCAGCCCCTCCGGAGGGAGGCCCTACGAGCAGTACTTC